This note documents a single T cell receptor beta chain sequence. These data are taken from a study of shared clonotypes between healthy human individuals. Per the germline V gene, CDR1 is PRHDT and CDR2 is FYEKMQ (reference sequence). The CDR3 is 17 amino acids. V was clipped by 1 base and J by 0 bases; unmatched bases: 1. In the original processing: Junction-only immunoSEQ sequences carried no quality scores, so filtering differed. This table comes from immunoSEQ multiplex PCR, and its TCRdb copy is limited to in-frame clones, with some not included. The V and J calls and clone size come from that table; D and trimming were worked out from the DNA. The table shows 2 million to 2.5 million clones, with more than 90% occurring only once.

The chain has TRBV13 and TRBJ2-3, with 13 bases aligning to TRBD2. The material sequenced was naive CD4+ T cells sorted from blood. The subset: CD45RA+ positively selected. This sequence was found in a man between 18 and 29 years old in good health. In DNA, the CDR3 is TGTGCCAGCAGCTTAGTACTAGCGGGAGGGAGCACAGATACGCAGTATTTT. This codes for CASSLVLAGGSTDTQYF.